This TCR beta chain is drawn from a study of shared clonotypes between healthy human individuals. The protocol was immunoSEQ multiplex PCR, while the TCRdb copy is restricted to in-frame clones and leaves out a portion. The sample contains under 1,100,000 clones, about four fifths of which appear only once. V was clipped by 0 bases and J by 3 bases, with 13 bases between them. There are 15 residues in the CDR3. The germline gives CDR1 SGHRS, CDR2 YFSETQ. The specimen sequenced was memory CD4+ T cells from PBMCs. The sample's subset: CD45RA-negative fraction. This clonotype was sampled from a man aged 18 to 29 in good health. Some clones in this sample may be carry-over from other donors' samples. This chain links TRBV5-1 with TRBJ2-7, with D perhaps being TRBD1 or TRBD2 (5 bases each). CDR3 protein: CASSLGLGDVYEQYF. The CDR3, as DNA: TGCGCCAGCAGCTTGGGATTGGGGGATGTCTACGAGCAGTACTTC. The variable domain in full, with the rest retrieved from reference TRBV5-1 and TRBJ2-7, is KAGVTQTPRYLIKTRGQQVTLSCSPISGHRSVSWYQQTPGQGLQFLFEYFSETQRNKGNFPGRFSGRQFSNSRSEMNVSTLELGDSALYLCASSLGLGDVYEQYFGPGTRLTVT.